Sequencing of this TCR beta chain was carried out in a study of T-cell memory formation after mild COVID-19. As for the study in general: Each donor largely had its own TCR clusters.

For this clonotype: The antigen remains unidentified.

General study results and limits: Contracting CD4+ clones were located mainly in CM and EM, and CD8+ clones in EMRA. A second wave expanding day 15 to 37 was CD4+-biased; contracting clones were balanced.

Trimming removed 4 bases at V and 10 bases at J, with 14 bases between. The CDR3 has 13 amino acids. CDR1 and CDR2 (germline): GTSNPN, SVGIG (reference sequence). 5'RACE with constant-segment primers built TCRalpha and TCRbeta cDNA libraries with UMIs. TCRdb fed the 5' RACE reads into MiXCR, producing one record per CDR3 protein. The repertoire has roughly 410,000 distinct CDR3 sequences, approximately 24% of them found once; the top ten carry about 10%. The clonotype was recovered from an adult woman who had mild COVID-19 (a few samples of this study predate the infection). Cell type and time point are not known. The sequenced material came from PBMCs or a T cell subset sorted from them (not recorded which). The V and J genes are TRBV30 and TRBJ1-6; D unclear. The CDR3 loop is CAWNGDRYSPLHF. CDR3 DNA sequence: TGTGCCTGGAACGGGGATAGATACTCACCCCTCCACTTT.